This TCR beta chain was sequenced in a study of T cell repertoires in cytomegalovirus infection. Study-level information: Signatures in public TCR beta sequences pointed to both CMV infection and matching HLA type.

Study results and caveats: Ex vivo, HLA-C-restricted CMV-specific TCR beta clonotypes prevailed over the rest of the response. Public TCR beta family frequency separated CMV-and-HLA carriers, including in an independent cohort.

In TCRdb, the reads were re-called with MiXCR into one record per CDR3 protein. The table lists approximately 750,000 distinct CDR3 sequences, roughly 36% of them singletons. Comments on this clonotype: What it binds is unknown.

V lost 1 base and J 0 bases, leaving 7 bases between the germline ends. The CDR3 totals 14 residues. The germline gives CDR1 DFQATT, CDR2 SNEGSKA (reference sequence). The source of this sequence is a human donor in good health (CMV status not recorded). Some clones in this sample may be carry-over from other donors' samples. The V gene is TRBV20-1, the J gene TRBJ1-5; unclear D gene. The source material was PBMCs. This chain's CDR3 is CSARVGTSNQPQHF. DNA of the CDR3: TGCAGTGCTAGAGTGGGCACTAGCAATCAGCCCCAGCATTTT.